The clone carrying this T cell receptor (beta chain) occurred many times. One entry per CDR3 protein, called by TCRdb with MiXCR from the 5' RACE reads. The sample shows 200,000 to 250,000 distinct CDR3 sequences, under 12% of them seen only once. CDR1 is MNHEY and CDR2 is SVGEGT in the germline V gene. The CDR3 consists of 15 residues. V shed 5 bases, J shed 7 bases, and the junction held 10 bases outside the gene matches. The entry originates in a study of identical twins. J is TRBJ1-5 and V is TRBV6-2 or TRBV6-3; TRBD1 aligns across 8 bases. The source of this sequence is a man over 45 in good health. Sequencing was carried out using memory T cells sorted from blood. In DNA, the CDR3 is TGTGCCAGCAGTCCACAGACAGGGGTATGGCAGCCCCAGCATTTT. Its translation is CASSPQTGVWQPQHF.